Below, 29 T cell receptor beta chains from the same sample are listed, as sequenced in a study of Ad26.COV2.S vaccination and SARS-CoV-2 variants. Treatment described: some 19 received Ad26.COV2.S at low or high dose, single or two shots; about 5 received placebo; per-sample allocation not given. Samples analyzed were those drawn on day 63 after the first vaccine or placebo injection. Data came from immunoSEQ multiplex PCR; TCRdb stores just in-frame clones and leaves some out. The data show about 350,000 clones, with roughly 84% seen just once and about 3.5% held by the top ten. This sample comprised peripheral blood, obtained in a trial of Ad26.COV2.S vaccine versus placebo. Source of these receptors: a person between 18 and 59 years old who received the Ad26.COV2.S COVID-19 vaccine or a placebo.

Concerning this clone: A junction boundary mismatches the germline segment, possibly from a read error. The genes are TRBV3-1 (or the pseudogene TRBV3-2) and TRBJ2-7; D remains ambiguous. The CDR3 length is 11 residues. Germline-derived CDR1 and CDR2 are LGHDT and YNNKEL (reference sequence). This CDR3 reads CASSHSSEQYF. DNA for the CDR3: TGTGCCAGCAGCCACTCCTCCGAGCAGTACTTC.

The chain uses TRBV7-2 and TRBJ2-5; D call uncertain. Germline-derived CDR1 and CDR2 are SGHTA and FQGNSA. This CDR3 spans 15 amino acids. V lost 2 bases and J lost 5, with 15 bases in between. CDR3: CASSLLSKGRETQYF. The CDR3 DNA follows: TGTGCCAGCAGCTTATTGTCGAAAGGGCGGGAGACCCAGTACTTC.

The chain links TRBV21-1 to TRBJ2-3; the DNA was not used to check the table's D call, TRBD1. TRBV21-1 is a known pseudogene. The CDR3 runs 18 residues. The CDR3 is CASSKFLRWGRPTDTQYF. DNA of the CDR3: TGTGCCAGCAGCAAATTCCTCAGGTGGGGGCGACCCACAGATACGCAGTATTTT.

The rearrangement links TRBV27 to TRBJ1-1; D remains ambiguous. The V gene's germline CDR1 is MNHEY and CDR2 SMNVEV (reference sequence). CDR3 length equals 17 residues. The V end was cut by 6 bases, the J end by 0 bases, with 20 bases between. Here the CDR3 DNA reads TGTGCCAGCAGCTTTCTCTCCCCCGGGTCAATGAACACTGAAGCTTTCTTT. As protein: CASSFLSPGSMNTEAFF.

The chain couples TRBV6-5 to TRBJ2-7, with 11 bases lining up with TRBD2. CDR1 and CDR2 (germline): MNHEY, SVGAGI. V gave up 6 bases and J gave up 4 bases; unmatched junction bases: 8. This CDR3 region has 15 residues. This CDR3 is CASSVTSGSSYEQYF. The CDR3 DNA reads TGTGCCAGCAGCGTTACTAGCGGGAGTTCTTACGAGCAGTACTTC.

The chain uses TRBV28 and TRBJ2-3; 8 bases fit TRBD2. The ends lost 3 bases at V and 2 bases at J; junction bases unmatched: 4. This CDR3 has 15 residues. Germline V gene data show CDR1 as MDHEN and CDR2 as SYDVKM. The DNA of the CDR3 is TGTGCCAGCAGTTTTGAACTAGCGGACACAGATACGCAGTATTTT. It specifies CASSFELADTDTQYF.

The chain is built from TRBV5-1 and TRBJ2-2; D gene uncertain. This CDR3 has 14 amino acids. The V end was cut by 1 base, the J end by 2 bases, with 6 bases between. Germline CDR1 SGHRS, CDR2 YFSETQ. CDR3 nucleotide sequence: TGCGCCAGCAGCTTGTTGCGTAACACCGGGGAGCTGTTTTTT. Translating gives CASSLLRNTGELFF.

The chain uses TRBV7-2 and TRBJ2-2; 12 bases align to TRBD2. This CDR3 contains 16 residues. Trimming at V came to 6 bases and at J to 5 bases, leaving 7 bases not matched to a gene. Germline V gene lookup returns CDR1 SGHTA and CDR2 FQGNSA. The CDR3 DNA sequence: TGTGCCAGCAGGACGACTAGCGGGAGAGGGACCGGGGAGCTGTTTTTT. Its translation: CASRTTSGRGTGELFF.

The V call is TRBV7-9, the J call TRBJ1-2; 7 bases align to TRBD1. Germline assignment: CDR1 SEHNR and CDR2 FQNEAQ (reference sequence). This CDR3 region has 15 residues. The J segment lost 4 bases and the V segment lost 5 bases, leaving 10 bases of the junction unmatched. The CDR3, as DNA: TGTGCCAGCAGCGACAGGGTTGTCTCTCCCTATGGCTACACCTTC. Amino acid sequence: CASSDRVVSPYGYTF.

This clone has more than one count but fewer than ten. CDR3 residues: CASSPTIKDYEQYF. The CDR3 bases are TGTGCCAGCTCACCAACAATAAAAGACTACGAGCAGTACTTC. The gene calls are TRBV18 and TRBJ2-7; no clear D. CDR3 length equals 14 residues. The ends were cut back, 2 bases at V and 3 bases at J, with 11 bases in the middle. In germline, CDR1 is KGHSH, CDR2 LQKENI. The full variable domain, its missing parts supplied by reference TRBV18 and TRBJ2-7, is NAGVMQNPRHLVRRRGQEARLRCSPMKGHSHVYWYRQLPEEGLKFMVYLQKENIIDESGMPKERFSAEFPKEGPSILRIQQVVRGDSAAYFCASSPTIKDYEQYFGPGTRLTVT.

The genes are TRBV15 and TRBJ1-4; the D is unclear. CDR1 LNHNV and CDR2 YYDKDF come from the germline V gene (reference sequence). The CDR3 consists of 15 residues. V gave up 1 base and J gave up 0 bases, with 6 bases separating them. DNA of the CDR3: TGTGCCACCAGCAGAGCTCGCGCAACTAATGAAAAACTGTTTTTT. As protein: CATSRARATNEKLFF.

CDR3 DNA sequence: TGTGCCAGCAGCTTTTCAACACCCCAGTACTTC. This gives the protein CASSFSTPQYF. The chain has TRBV11-2 and TRBJ2-7; no clear D. Germline V gene data show CDR1 as SGHAT and CDR2 as FQNNGV. This CDR3 has 11 residues. V was pared by 3 bases and J by 10 bases, with 10 bases between.

V usage is TRBV11-2 and J usage is TRBJ2-5; maybe TRBD1 (6 bases). Germline assignment: CDR1 SGHAT and CDR2 FQNNGV. The CDR3 sequence is 14 residues long. V lost 5 bases and J lost 2, with 12 bases in between. The CDR3 region has the DNA TGTGCCAGCAGCCTTAACAGGGTTCAAGAGACCCAGTACTTC. Translating it yields CASSLNRVQETQYF.

In regard to this clone: Distinct nucleotide sequences in the sample also encode this CDR3. The CDR3: CSVEGQNQETQYF. The CDR3 nucleotides read TGCAGCGTTGAGGGACAGAACCAAGAGACCCAGTACTTC. This chain links TRBV29-1 with TRBJ2-5, with 7 bases identical to TRBD1. The CDR3 has 13 residues. In germline, CDR1 is SQVTM, CDR2 ANQGSEA. The J segment lost 0 bases and the V segment lost 3 bases, leaving 1 base of the junction unmatched. The full variable domain, with the rest looked up from reference TRBV29-1 and TRBJ2-5, is SAVISQKPSRDICQRGTSLTIQCQVDSQVTMMFWYRQQPGQSLTLIATANQGSEATYESGFVIDKFPISRPNLTFSTLTVSNMSPEDSSIYLCSVEGQNQETQYFGPGTRLLVL.

The chain recombines TRBV7-6 with TRBJ2-5; a weak D match, TRBD1 (6 bases). V lost 5 bases and J lost 4, with 17 bases in between. The CDR3 length is 15 residues. Germline CDR1 and CDR2: SGHVS and FNYEAQ. DNA of the CDR3: TGTGCCAGCAGCCTAGGACACAGGGTGGGAGAGACCCAGTACTTC. Translation: CASSLGHRVGETQYF.

This clone was found once. This chain uses TRBV5-1 with TRBJ2-3; 7 nucleotides match TRBD2. V lost 3 bases and J lost 2; bases outside the gene matches: 9. This CDR3 spans 16 amino acids. CDR1 is SGHRS, CDR2 YFSETQ, per germline. The CDR3 protein is CASSSQTSVSTDTQYF. The CDR3 region has the DNA TGCGCCAGCAGCTCGCAAACTAGCGTCTCCACAGATACGCAGTATTTT.

V usage is TRBV5-4 and J usage is TRBJ1-6, with 9 bases lining up with TRBD1. The germline V gene encodes CDR1 SGHNT and CDR2 YYREEE (reference sequence). This CDR3 has 14 amino acids. V lost 0 bases and J lost 11; bases outside the gene matches: 3. The CDR3 here is CASSLGQGETPLHF. CDR3 bases: TGTGCCAGCAGCTTGGGACAGGGGGAGACACCCCTCCACTTT.

This clone was observed a single time. This chain uses TRBV20-1 with TRBJ2-2; either TRBD1 or TRBD2 may fit D (5 bases each). The germline V gene has CDR1 DFQATT and CDR2 SNEGSKA (reference sequence). CDR3 length equals 10 residues. With 5 bases removed from V and 7 bases from J, the gap between germline ends came to 5 bases. The chain's CDR3 is CSAGGGELFF. The CDR3 nucleotides read TGCAGTGCTGGGGGCGGGGAGCTGTTTTTT.

The chain combines TRBV6-4 with TRBJ2-2; the match to TRBD1 covers 7 bases. The germline CDR1 and CDR2 sequences are MRHNA and SNTAGT. The CDR3 covers 13 residues. J was trimmed by 5 bases and V by 6 bases; bases with no gene match: 3. The CDR3 reads CASRSRGTGELFF. CDR3 bases: TGTGCCAGCAGAAGCAGGGGGACCGGGGAGCTGTTTTTT.

This clone was recorded a few times. V gene TRBV5-8 combines with J gene TRBJ2-2, with D maybe TRBD1 (5 bases). The V gene lost 4 bases and the J gene lost 5 bases, with 15 bases spanning the gap. This CDR3 has 15 amino acids. Germline CDR1 and CDR2: SGHTS and YDEGEE. CDR3 residues: CASSRLDIGTGELFF. CDR3 nucleotides: TGTGCCAGCAGCCGACTGGACATAGGTACCGGGGAGCTGTTTTTT. The full variable domain, rest sourced from reference TRBV5-8 and TRBJ2-2, is EAGVTQSPTHLIKTRGQQATLRCSPISGHTSVYWYQQALGLGLQFLLWYDEGEERNRGNFPPRFSGRQFPNYSSELNVNALELEDSALYLCASSRLDIGTGELFFGEGSRLTVL.

The rearrangement joins TRBV10-3 to TRBJ2-7; D is perhaps TRBD1 (5 bases). Germline values: CDR1 ENHRY, CDR2 SYGVKD. V lost 2 bases to trimming and J lost 2 bases, with 10 bases between them. The CDR3 contains 14 residues. The CDR3: CAISEGQPPYEQYF. The CDR3 bases are TGTGCCATCAGTGAGGGACAACCTCCCTACGAGCAGTACTTC.

The gene calls are TRBV6-2 or TRBV6-3 and TRBJ2-5, with D unclear. The V gene lost 3 bases and the J gene lost 2 bases, with 10 bases spanning the gap. Germline V CDR1 and CDR2: MNHEY, SVGEGT. CDR3 length equals 14 residues. The CDR3 DNA sequence: TGTGCCAGCAGTTATTGGACGACGCAAGAGACCCAGTACTTC. Residues: CASSYWTTQETQYF.

The rearrangement uses TRBV19 and TRBJ1-5; 10 bases map to TRBD1. V dropped 6 bases and J dropped 2; count of bases not matched to a gene: 7. Germline lookup yields CDR1 LNHDA and CDR2 SQIVND (reference sequence). This CDR3 comprises 16 residues. The CDR3 nucleotides are TGTGCCAGTAGCGACAGGGGGCTTATTCGCAATCAGCCCCAGCATTTT. Translating it yields CASSDRGLIRNQPQHF. Full variable domain (outside the CDR3, taken from reference TRBV19 and TRBJ1-5): DGGITQSPKYLFRKEGQNVTLSCEQNLNHDAMYWYRQDPGQGLRLIYYSQIVNDFQKGDIAEGYSVSREKKESFPLTVTSAQKNPTAFYLCASSDRGLIRNQPQHFGDGTRLSIL.

This chain connects TRBV9 to TRBJ2-1; D is unclear. This CDR3 is 14 amino acids long. Trimming left V 4 bases short and J 0 bases short, with 8 bases between. CDR1 is SGDLS and CDR2 is YYNGEE in the germline V gene. CDR3 DNA sequence: TGTGCCAGCAGCCCCGTGAGCTCCTACAATGAGCAGTTCTTC. Residues: CASSPVSSYNEQFF.

The chain combines TRBV10-3 with TRBJ2-1, with 10 nucleotides matching TRBD2. Germline lookup yields CDR1 ENHRY and CDR2 SYGVKD. Trimming cost V 4 bases and J 10 bases; bases outside gene matches: 10. This CDR3 has 15 amino acids. Written as DNA, the CDR3 is TGTGCCATCAGTGTGGAAAGCGGGGGGGCTGGGGAGCAGTTCTTC. It specifies CAISVESGGAGEQFF.

The chain has TRBV2 and TRBJ1-6; a possible D gene is TRBD1 (5 bases). Trimming shortened V by 5 bases and J by 9 bases, and 14 bases separated the two germline ends. This CDR3 comprises 14 residues. The V gene's germline CDR1 is SNHLY and CDR2 FYNNEI. The CDR3 is CASSIIRVGSPLHF. The CDR3 DNA sequence: TGTGCCAGCAGTATCATCAGGGTGGGTTCACCCCTCCACTTT.

The chain is built from TRBV5-1 and TRBJ1-1; D is uncertain. V was cut by 1 base and J by 0 bases, with 13 bases left in between. There are 16 residues in the CDR3. Germline V gene sequence: CDR1 SGHRS, CDR2 YFSETQ. This CDR3 reads CASSLSPGVMNTEAFF. CDR3 nucleotides: TGCGCCAGCAGCTTGTCCCCAGGAGTAATGAACACTGAAGCTTTCTTT.

In its sample, this clone was seen a few times. This rearrangement joins TRBV7-2 to TRBJ2-7; either TRBD1 or TRBD2 may fit D (5 bases each). This CDR3 is built from 15 residues. Per germline, CDR1 SGHTA and CDR2 FQGNSA. Trimming stripped 7 bases from V and 3 bases from J, with 19 bases between. The CDR3 spells CASNPGIGVVYEQYF. The CDR3 DNA sequence: TGTGCCAGCAATCCCGGGATAGGGGTTGTCTACGAGCAGTACTTC.

The genes are TRBV2 and TRBJ1-6; 8 bases agree with TRBD1. This CDR3 has 13 amino acids. With 5 bases clipped from V and 9 bases from J, the junction kept 3 bases outside the gene matches. Germline loops: CDR1 SNHLY, CDR2 FYNNEI. This CDR3 is CASSRTGGSPLHF. CDR3 bases: TGTGCCAGCAGTCGTACAGGGGGTTCACCCCTCCACTTT.